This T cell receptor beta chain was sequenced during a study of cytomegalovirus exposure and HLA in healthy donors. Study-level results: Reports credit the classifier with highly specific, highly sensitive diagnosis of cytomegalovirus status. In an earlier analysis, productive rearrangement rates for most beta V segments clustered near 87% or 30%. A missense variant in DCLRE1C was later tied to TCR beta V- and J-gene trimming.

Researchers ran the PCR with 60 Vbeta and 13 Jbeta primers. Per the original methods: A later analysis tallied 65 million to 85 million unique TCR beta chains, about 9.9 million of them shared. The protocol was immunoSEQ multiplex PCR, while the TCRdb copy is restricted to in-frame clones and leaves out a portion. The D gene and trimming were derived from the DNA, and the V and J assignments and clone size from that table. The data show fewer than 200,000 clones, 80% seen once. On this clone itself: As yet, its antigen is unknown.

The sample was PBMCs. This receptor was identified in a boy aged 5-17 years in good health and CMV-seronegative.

The CDR3 spells CASSPRGEAFF. The CDR3 bases are TGTGCCAGCAGCCCCCGTGGGGAGGCTTTCTTT. The chain links TRBV11-3 to TRBJ1-1; D remains unclear. The germline gives CDR1 SGHNT, CDR2 YENEEA. Trimming left V 5 bases short and J 11 bases short, with 12 bases between. The CDR3 contains 11 residues.